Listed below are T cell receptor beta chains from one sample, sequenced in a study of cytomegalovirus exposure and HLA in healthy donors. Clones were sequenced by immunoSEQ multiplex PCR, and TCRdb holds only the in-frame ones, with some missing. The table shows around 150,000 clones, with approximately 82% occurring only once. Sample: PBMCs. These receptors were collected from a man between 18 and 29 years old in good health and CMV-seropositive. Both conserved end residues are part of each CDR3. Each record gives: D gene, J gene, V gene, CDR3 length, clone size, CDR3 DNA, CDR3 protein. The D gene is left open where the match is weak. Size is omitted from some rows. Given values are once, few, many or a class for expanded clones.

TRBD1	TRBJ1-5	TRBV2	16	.	TGTGCCAGCAGGGCTAATACAGGGGGGGGCAATCAGCCCCAGCATTTT	CASRANTGGGNQPQHF
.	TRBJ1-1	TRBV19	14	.	TGTGCCAGTAGCCCGCAAGCGGGACTCCAAATGGATTTCTTT	CASSPQAGLQMDFF
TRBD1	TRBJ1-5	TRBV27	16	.	TGTGCCAGCAGTTTAGCCGGGACAGGGGGCAATCAGCCCCAGCATTTT	CASSLAGTGGNQPQHF
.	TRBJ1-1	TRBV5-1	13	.	TGCGCCAGCAGCTTGGCCGCGGGCACTGAAGCTTTCTTT	CASSLAAGTEAFF
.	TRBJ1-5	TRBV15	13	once	TGTGCCACCGCCAGGTCGAGCAATCAGCCCCAGCATTTT	CATARSSNQPQHF
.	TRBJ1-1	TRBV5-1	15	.	TGCGCCAGCAGCCTAACGACCCCGGGAGACACTGAAGCTTTCTTT	CASSLTTPGDTEAFF
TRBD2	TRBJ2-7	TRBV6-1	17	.	TGTGCCAGCAGTGAAGAGTTACTAGCGGGAGCGAGGAGCGAGCAGTACTTC	CASSEELLAGARSEQYF
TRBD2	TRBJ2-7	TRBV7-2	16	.	TGTGCCAGCAGCCCAACCGGGACTAGCGTTTCCTACGAGCAGTACTTC	CASSPTGTSVSYEQYF
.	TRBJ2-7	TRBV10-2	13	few	TGCGCCAGCCGGGAGACGGAATCTTACGAGCAGTACTTC	CASRETESYEQYF
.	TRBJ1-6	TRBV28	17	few	TGTGCCAGCAGCACTGCGGCAGCGAGCTCCTATAATTCACCCCTCCACTTT	CASSTAAASSYNSPLHF
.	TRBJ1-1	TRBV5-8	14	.	TGTGCCAGCAGCCCCCGGGTCCTGAACACTGAAGCTTTCTTT	CASSPRVLNTEAFF
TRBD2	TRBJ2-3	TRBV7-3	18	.	TGTGCCAGCCAAAGGGCCCCAGCGGGACTAAACGGCACAGATACGCAGTATTTT	CASQRAPAGLNGTDTQYF
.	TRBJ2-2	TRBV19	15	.	TGTGCCAGTAGTATAGGAGGGGGAGACACCGGGGAGCTGTTTTTT	CASSIGGGDTGELFF
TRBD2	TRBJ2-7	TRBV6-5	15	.	TGTGCCAGCAGTTATCGGCCTAGCGGGATCTACGAGCAGTACTTC	CASSYRPSGIYEQYF
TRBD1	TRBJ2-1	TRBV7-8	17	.	TGTGCCAGCAGCCCTAACGGCCGGGACAGGAGATACAATGAGCAGTTCTTC	CASSPNGRDRRYNEQFF
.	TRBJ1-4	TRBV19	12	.	TGTGCCAGTAGTCGCGACTTTGAAAAACTGTTTTTT	CASSRDFEKLFF
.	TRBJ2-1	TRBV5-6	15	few	TGTGCCAGCAGCCCCAATAAGCGCGAGGTGGATGAGCAGTTCTTC	CASSPNKREVDEQFF
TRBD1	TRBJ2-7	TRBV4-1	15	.	TGCGCCAGCAGCCCACAGACAGGGTTTTGGTCGTGGCAGTACTTC	CASSPQTGFWSWQYF
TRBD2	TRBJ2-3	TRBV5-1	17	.	TGCGCCAGCAGCCTAACCGGACTAGCGGCCATGACAGATACGCAGTATTTT	CASSLTGLAAMTDTQYF
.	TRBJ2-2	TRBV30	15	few	TGTGCCTGGAGTGTCGTCTTCCTGAACACCGGGGAGCTGTTTTTT	CAWSVVFLNTGELFF
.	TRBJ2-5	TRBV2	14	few	TGTGCCAGCAGTGGGACAGTAACCAAGGAGACCCAGTACTTC	CASSGTVTKETQYF
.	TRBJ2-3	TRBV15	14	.	TGTGCCACCAGCAGAATTGGGAGTCCAGATACGCAGTATTTT	CATSRIGSPDTQYF